These T cell receptor beta chains were read from a single sample in a study of T cells in localized non-small cell lung cancer. Repertoires were generated with immunoSEQ multiplex PCR, while TCRdb's copy carries only in-frame clones and drops some. The data contain 35,000 or so clones, 87% of them singletons. Sequences were derived from peripheral blood, sampled before any cancer treatment. All receptors come from a woman aged 35-75 years with stage I lung adenocarcinoma. Each CDR3 is given with its conserved first and last residue. D genes are given only for firm matches. Expanded clones get a size class; other rows say once, few or many, or leave the size out.

d_call,j_call,v_call,clone_size,cdr3_aa,cdr3_nt
.,TRBJ1-2,TRBV10-3,.,CAISESPGRNNYTF,TGTGCCATCAGTGAGTCGCCAGGGAGGAACAACTACACCTTC
.,TRBJ2-2,TRBV7-2,.,CASSLEGWFSGELFF,TGTGCCAGCAGCTTAGAAGGTTGGTTCTCCGGGGAGCTGTTTTTT
.,TRBJ1-1,TRBV6-1,.,CASSRTLSNTEAFF,TGTGCCAGCAGCAGGACATTATCGAACACTGAAGCTTTCTTT
.,TRBJ2-5,TRBV11-1,.,CASSPEYTSSVETQYF,TGTGCCAGCAGCCCCGAGTATACGTCCTCGGTGGAGACTCAGTACTTC
.,TRBJ2-3,TRBV5-1,.,CASSLTQRSTDTQYF,TGCGCCAGCAGCCTAACCCAGCGTAGCACAGATACGCAGTATTTT
TRBD1,TRBJ2-3,TRBV9,.,CASSAGTANTQYF,TGTGCCAGCAGCGCCGGGACAGCAAATACGCAGTATTTT
.,TRBJ1-1,TRBV10-3,.,CAISESAQKNTEAFF,TGTGCCATCAGTGAGTCGGCACAGAAAAACACTGAAGCTTTCTTT
.,TRBJ2-1,TRBV18,.,CASSPRTGYNEQFF,TGTGCCAGCTCACCACGGACGGGCTACAATGAGCAGTTCTTC
.,TRBJ1-2,TRBV6-1,.,CASSEAPDGLSANYGYTF,TGTGCCAGCAGTGAAGCTCCGGACGGACTGTCAGCTAACTATGGCTACACCTTC
TRBD1,TRBJ2-5,TRBV5-1,.,CASSLLGQVQETQYF,TGCGCCAGCAGCTTGCTGGGACAGGTCCAAGAGACCCAGTACTTC
TRBD2,TRBJ2-3,TRBV2,.,CASKRETDTQYF,TGTGCCAGCAAGCGGGAGACAGATACGCAGTATTTT
TRBD1,TRBJ1-1,TRBV6-1,.,CASSDRGQGNTEAFF,TGTGCCAGCAGTGATCGAGGACAGGGGAACACTGAAGCTTTCTTT
.,TRBJ2-1,TRBV19,.,CASSNHRGGNNEQFF,TGTGCCAGTAGTAATCACAGGGGAGGGAACAATGAGCAGTTCTTC
TRBD1,TRBJ1-6,TRBV2,.,CASRLTGLPSYNSPLHF,TGTGCCAGCAGACTGACAGGGTTGCCCTCCTATAATTCACCCCTCCACTTT
TRBD1,TRBJ1-4,TRBV19,.,CATIAQGAGEKLFF,TGTGCCACCATAGCACAGGGGGCAGGGGAAAAACTGTTTTTT
.,TRBJ1-2,TRBV5-1,few,CASSPKDNYGYTF,TGCGCCAGCAGCCCCAAGGATAACTATGGCTACACCTTC
TRBD2,TRBJ2-2,TRBV5-1,.,CASSLLAGATTGELFF,TGCGCCAGCAGCTTGCTAGCGGGGGCTACCACCGGGGAGCTGTTTTTT
.,TRBJ2-1,TRBV5-1,.,CASSLGQGYNEQFF,TGCGCCAGCAGCTTGGGGCAGGGGTACAATGAGCAGTTCTTC
.,TRBJ1-5,TRBV19,.,CAPMGAALWPQHF,TGTGCCCCCATGGGGGCGGCGTTATGGCCCCAGCATTTT
TRBD1,TRBJ2-5,TRBV6-6,once,CASSYPQGAQYF,TGTGCCAGCAGTTACCCCCAGGGGGCCCAGTACTTC